This T cell receptor beta chain was sequenced for a study of T cell clones after liver transplantation. Turning to the study itself: Third-party-reactive TCRbeta sequences from pre-transplant mixed lymphocyte reactions served as antigen-independent comparators. Three of the eight recipients were HCV-positive; the rest had non-autoimmune, non-viral transplant indications.

The method was immunoSEQ multiplex PCR; TCRdb's version includes in-frame clones alone and lacks a portion of them. The profile covers about 50,000 clones, with over 65% appearing a single time and about 10% taken by the ten largest. Concerning this clone: Antigen specificity is unknown.

With 4 bases clipped from V and 1 base from J, the junction kept 3 bases outside the gene matches. CDR1 and CDR2 (germline): LNHDA, SQIVND (reference sequence). The CDR3 consists of 14 residues. The study's findings and limits: A significant post-transplant drop in circulating graft-donor-reactive CD4 TCRbeta sequences occurred in most of the 8 subjects. A larger donor-reactive than third-party decline suggested partial antigen-specific deletion.

The starting material was CD4+ T cells from blood, obtained 52 to 60 months after liver transplant. V usage is TRBV19 and J usage is TRBJ2-7; 8 positions match TRBD1. This receptor was obtained from a human patient who received a liver transplant. Some T cells may be graft donor cells. This chain's CDR3 is CASSTGQGSYEQYF. The CDR3 region has the DNA TGTGCCAGTAGTACTGGACAGGGATCCTACGAGCAGTACTTC. The whole variable domain, filled in from reference TRBV19 and TRBJ2-7, reads DGGITQSPKYLFRKEGQNVTLSCEQNLNHDAMYWYRQDPGQGLRLIYYSQIVNDFQKGDIAEGYSVSREKKESFPLTVTSAQKNPTAFYLCASSTGQGSYEQYFGPGTRLTVT.